The following is a T cell receptor beta chain sequence with its context. No antigen is known for it. The V gene lost 5 bases and the J gene lost 3 bases, with 20 bases spanning the gap. This CDR3 has 16 residues. CDR1 MNHEY and CDR2 SVGAGI come from the germline V gene. TCRdb re-called the reads with MiXCR, one entry per CDR3 protein. This sample has 45,000 to 55,000 distinct CDR3 sequences, with about a fifth found just once. This sample is drawn from a study of T cell repertoires in cytomegalovirus infection. Across the whole study: Indications of both CMV infection and matching HLA type were provided by public TCR beta signatures.

Whole-study results and caveats: Dominating the ex vivo response were TCR beta clonotypes that were CMV-specific and HLA-C-restricted.

V gene TRBV6-5 combines with J gene TRBJ2-7; the D gene is possibly TRBD2 (6 bases). The receptor was isolated from a human donor in good health (CMV status not recorded). Some clones in this sample may be carry-over from other donors' samples. This specimen was CD8+ T cells from cultured PBMCs, taken from culture after CMV antigen stimulation. The CDR3 spells CASSHATGDWSYEQYF. In DNA, the CDR3 is TGTGCCAGCAGTCACGCCACCGGGGACTGGAGCTACGAGCAGTACTTC.